This T cell receptor beta chain was sequenced in a study of OX40 agonist ivuxolimab in advanced cancers. For the study at large: At doses from 0.01 to 10 mg/kg, patients were given intravenous ivuxolimab every 2 weeks. A partial response was reached by three patients: one with hepatocellular carcinoma and two with cutaneous melanoma.

Trimming removed 4 bases at V and 6 bases at J, with 9 bases between. This CDR3 has 12 amino acids. Germline V lookup: CDR1 SGHDT, CDR2 YYEEEE. Measured with immunoSEQ multiplex PCR; TCRdb has only the in-frame clones, and not every one. Of some 68,000 clones in the sample, 80% to 90% were seen once. Patients who had autoimmune disease history or got systemic immunosuppression were left out. The sequence came from an adult with an advanced solid tumor such as melanoma, head and neck, liver or kidney cancer. Sequences were derived from CD4+ or CD8+ T cells sorted from blood, sampled in a trial of the OX40 agonist ivuxolimab. This chain uses TRBV5-6 with TRBJ2-3; the D gene is possibly TRBD1 (6 bases). CDR3 sequence (DNA): TGTGCCAGCAGCGGCAGGGGTGATACGCAGTATTTT. Protein: CASSGRGDTQYF.